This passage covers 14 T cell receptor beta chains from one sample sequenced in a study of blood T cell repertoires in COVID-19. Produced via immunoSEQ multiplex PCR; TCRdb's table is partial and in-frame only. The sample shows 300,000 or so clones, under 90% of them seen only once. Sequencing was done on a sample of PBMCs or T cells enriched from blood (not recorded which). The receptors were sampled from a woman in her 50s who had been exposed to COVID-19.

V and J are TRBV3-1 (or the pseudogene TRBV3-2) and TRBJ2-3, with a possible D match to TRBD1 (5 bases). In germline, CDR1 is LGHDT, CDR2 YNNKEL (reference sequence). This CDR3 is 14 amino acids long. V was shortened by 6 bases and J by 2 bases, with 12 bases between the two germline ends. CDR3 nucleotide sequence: TGTGCCAGCAGACGAGGACATTCCACAGATACGCAGTATTTT. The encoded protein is CASRRGHSTDTQYF.

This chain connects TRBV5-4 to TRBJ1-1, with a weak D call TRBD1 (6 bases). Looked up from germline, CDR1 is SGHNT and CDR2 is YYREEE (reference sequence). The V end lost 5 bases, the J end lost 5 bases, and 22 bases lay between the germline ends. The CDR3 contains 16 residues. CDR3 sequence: CASRPGGGGLRTEAFF. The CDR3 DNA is TGTGCCAGCAGACCGGGAGGCGGGGGGCTTAGGACTGAAGCTTTCTTT.

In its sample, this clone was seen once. DNA of the CDR3: TGTGCCAGCAGCCAAATTCCGAGGGTCCAGAACTCTGGAAACACCATATATTTT. This encodes CASSQIPRVQNSGNTIYF. V usage is TRBV3-1 (or the pseudogene TRBV3-2) and J usage is TRBJ1-3, with D uncertain. Trimming pared 2 bases from V and 0 bases from J, leaving 17 bases between. The CDR3 spans 18 residues. The germline V gene encodes CDR1 LGHDT and CDR2 YNNKEL (reference sequence).

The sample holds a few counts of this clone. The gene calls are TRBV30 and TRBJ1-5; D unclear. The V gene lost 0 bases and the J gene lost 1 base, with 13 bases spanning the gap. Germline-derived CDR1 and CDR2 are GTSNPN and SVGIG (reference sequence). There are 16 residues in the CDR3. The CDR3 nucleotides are TGTGCCTGGAGTGTTCGTGACATGGTGAGCAATCAGCCCCAGCATTTT. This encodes CAWSVRDMVSNQPQHF.

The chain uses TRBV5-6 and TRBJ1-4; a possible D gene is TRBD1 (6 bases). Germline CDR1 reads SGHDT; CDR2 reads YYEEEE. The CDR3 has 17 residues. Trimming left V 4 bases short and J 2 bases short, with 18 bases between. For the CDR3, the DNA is TGTGCCAGCAGCCCCGGTGGAGGACAGATTACTAATGAAAAACTGTTTTTT. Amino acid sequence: CASSPGGGQITNEKLFF.

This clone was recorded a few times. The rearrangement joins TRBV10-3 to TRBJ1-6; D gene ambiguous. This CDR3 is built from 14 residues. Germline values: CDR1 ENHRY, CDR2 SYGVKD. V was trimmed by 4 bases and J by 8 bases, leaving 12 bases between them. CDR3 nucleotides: TGTGCCATCAGTGCCATGGTGGGCGATTCACCCCTCCACTTT. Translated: CAISAMVGDSPLHF.

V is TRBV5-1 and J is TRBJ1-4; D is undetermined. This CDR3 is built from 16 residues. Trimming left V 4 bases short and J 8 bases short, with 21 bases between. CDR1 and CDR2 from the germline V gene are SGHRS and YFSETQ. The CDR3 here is CASSPDPPLGSEKLFF. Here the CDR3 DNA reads TGCGCCAGCAGCCCCGACCCCCCGCTCGGGAGCGAAAAACTGTTTTTT.

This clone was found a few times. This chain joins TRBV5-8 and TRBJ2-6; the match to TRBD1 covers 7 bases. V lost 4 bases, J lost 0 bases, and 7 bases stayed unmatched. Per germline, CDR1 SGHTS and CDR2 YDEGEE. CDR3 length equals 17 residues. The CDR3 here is CASSRTGASSGANVLTF. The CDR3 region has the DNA TGTGCCAGCAGCAGAACAGGGGCGAGCTCTGGGGCCAACGTCCTGACTTTC.

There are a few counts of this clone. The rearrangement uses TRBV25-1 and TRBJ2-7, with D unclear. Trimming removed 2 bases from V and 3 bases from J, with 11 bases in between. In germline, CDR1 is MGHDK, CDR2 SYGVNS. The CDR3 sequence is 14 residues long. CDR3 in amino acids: CASSELAPDYEQYF. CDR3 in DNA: TGTGCCAGCAGTGAACTGGCTCCTGACTACGAGCAGTACTTC.

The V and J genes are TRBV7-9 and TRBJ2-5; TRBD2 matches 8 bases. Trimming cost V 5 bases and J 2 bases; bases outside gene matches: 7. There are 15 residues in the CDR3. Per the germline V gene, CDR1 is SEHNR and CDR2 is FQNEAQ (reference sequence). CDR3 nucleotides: TGTGCCAGCAGCGCGAATCGCGGGGGGCAAGAGACCCAGTACTTC. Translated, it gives CASSANRGGQETQYF. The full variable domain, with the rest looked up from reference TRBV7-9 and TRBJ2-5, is DTGVSQNPRHKITKRGQNVTFRCDPISEHNRLYWYRQTLGQGPEFLTYFQNEAQLEKSRLLSDRFSAERPKGSFSTLEIQRTEQGDSAMYLCASSANRGGQETQYFGPGTRLLVL.

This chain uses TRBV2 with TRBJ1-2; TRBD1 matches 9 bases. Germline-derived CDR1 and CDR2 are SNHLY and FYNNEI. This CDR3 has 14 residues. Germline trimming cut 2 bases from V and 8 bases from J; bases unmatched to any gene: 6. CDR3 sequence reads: CASSELGQGSGYTF. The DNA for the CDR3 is TGTGCCAGCAGTGAATTAGGACAGGGGAGCGGCTACACCTTC. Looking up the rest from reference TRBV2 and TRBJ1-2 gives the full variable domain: EPEVTQTPSHQVTQMGQEVILRCVPISNHLYFYWYRQILGQKVEFLVSFYNNEISEKSEIFDDQFSVERPDGSNFTLKIRSTKLEDSAMYFCASSELGQGSGYTFGSGTRLTVV.

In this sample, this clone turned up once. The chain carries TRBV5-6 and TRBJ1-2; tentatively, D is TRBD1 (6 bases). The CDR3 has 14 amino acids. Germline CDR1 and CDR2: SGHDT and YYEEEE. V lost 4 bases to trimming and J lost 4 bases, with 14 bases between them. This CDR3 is CASSDTQGSYGYTF. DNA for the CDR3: TGTGCCAGCAGCGACACGCAGGGGAGCTATGGCTACACCTTC.

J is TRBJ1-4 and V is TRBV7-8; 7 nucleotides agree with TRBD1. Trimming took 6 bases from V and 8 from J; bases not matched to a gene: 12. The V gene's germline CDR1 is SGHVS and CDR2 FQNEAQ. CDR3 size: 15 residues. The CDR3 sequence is CASRNDRDWGEKLFF. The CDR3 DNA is TGTGCCAGCAGAAACGACAGGGATTGGGGGGAAAAACTGTTTTTT.

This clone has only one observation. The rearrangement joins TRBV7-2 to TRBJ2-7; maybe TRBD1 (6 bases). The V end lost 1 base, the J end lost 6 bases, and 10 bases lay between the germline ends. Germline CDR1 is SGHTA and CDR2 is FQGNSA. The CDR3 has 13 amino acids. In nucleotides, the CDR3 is TGTGCCAGCAGCTTAGACAGGGTCGGCGAGCAGTACTTC. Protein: CASSLDRVGEQYF.